A single sample is the source of the 3 T cell receptor beta chains below, sequenced in a study of identical twins. TCRdb redid the calling of the 5' RACE reads with MiXCR, one entry per CDR3 protein. The sample shows 350,000 to 450,000 distinct CDR3 sequences, about a fifth of them seen only once. The sequencing input was naive T cells sorted from blood. The origin of the receptors is a man aged 50-59 years in good health.

The V gene is TRBV6-1, the J gene TRBJ1-1; no clear D. The CDR3 covers 15 residues. V was clipped by 6 bases and J by 1 base, with 15 bases between them. Per the germline V gene, CDR1 is MNHNS and CDR2 is SASEGT. The DNA for the CDR3 is TGTGCCAGCAGGACCGCATTTTGGGGGAACACTGAAGCTTTCTTT. Translating gives CASRTAFWGNTEAFF.

This clonotype was observed at least ten times. The rearrangement links TRBV19 to TRBJ2-1, with D tentatively TRBD2 (5 bases). The CDR3 covers 12 residues. Trimming stripped 5 bases from V and 7 bases from J, with 9 bases between. Germline V gene lookup returns CDR1 LNHDA and CDR2 SQIVND (reference sequence). DNA of the CDR3: TGTGCCAGTAGTCCGCGGGTTAATGAGCAGTTCTTC. Translating gives CASSPRVNEQFF.

V usage is TRBV29-1 and J usage is TRBJ2-7, with D tentatively TRBD2 (7 bases). Trimming took 3 bases from V and 2 from J, leaving 20 bases between them. This CDR3 has 16 amino acids. Germline V gene data show CDR1 as SQVTM and CDR2 as ANQGSEA. This CDR3 is CSVEIRRRGATYEQYF. CDR3 DNA sequence: TGCAGCGTTGAGATCAGACGTCGGGGGGCGACCTACGAGCAGTACTTC.